The 5 T cell receptor beta chains below were found in one sample sequenced in a study of cytomegalovirus exposure and HLA in healthy donors. The study ran its PCR with 60 Vbeta and 13 Jbeta primers. Generated by immunoSEQ multiplex PCR, the TCRdb table keeps only in-frame clones and is missing some. The profile shows tens of thousands of clones, around 79% of them singletons. Sequencing was carried out using PBMCs. All receptors derive from a woman aged 40 to 49 in good health and CMV-seropositive.

The rearrangement joins TRBV28 to TRBJ1-4, with 9 bases lining up with TRBD1. Germline CDR1 MDHEN, CDR2 SYDVKM. The CDR3 totals 12 residues. V shed 8 bases and J 6 bases; nucleotides not matched to a gene: 1. The CDR3 is CASGQGYEKLFF. CDR3 nucleotide sequence: TGTGCCAGCGGACAGGGGTATGAAAAACTGTTTTTT.

J is TRBJ2-3 and V is TRBV6-5; the D gene is possibly TRBD2 (6 bases). Germline V lookup: CDR1 MNHEY, CDR2 SVGAGI. Trimming pared 6 bases from V and 1 base from J, leaving 11 bases between. The CDR3 sequence is 14 residues long. The CDR3 coding sequence is TGTGCCAGCAGAATGGGGGGAGGCACAGATACGCAGTATTTT. Amino acid sequence: CASRMGGGTDTQYF.

V and J are TRBV18 and TRBJ2-7, with D hard to call. The V gene lost 1 base and the J gene lost 2 bases, with 6 bases spanning the gap. This CDR3 spans 13 amino acids. Germline loops: CDR1 KGHSH, CDR2 LQKENI. The CDR3 protein is CASSPRVAYEQYF. DNA for the CDR3: TGTGCCAGCTCACCACGAGTCGCCTACGAGCAGTACTTC. Supplemented by reference TRBV18 and TRBJ2-7, the full variable domain reads NAGVMQNPRHLVRRRGQEARLRCSPMKGHSHVYWYRQLPEEGLKFMVYLQKENIIDESGMPKERFSAEFPKEGPSILRIQQVVRGDSAAYFCASSPRVAYEQYFGPGTRLTVT.

The genes are TRBV2 and TRBJ1-5; D remains unclear. Per germline, CDR1 SNHLY and CDR2 FYNNEI. The CDR3 contains 15 residues. V lost 1 base and J 4 bases, leaving 11 bases between the germline ends. The CDR3 here is CASSEGVQLNQPQHF. CDR3 nucleotides: TGTGCCAGCAGTGAAGGGGTACAGCTAAATCAGCCCCAGCATTTT.

CDR3 amino acids: CASSSQPSGSSYEQYF. The CDR3 DNA reads TGCGCCAGCAGCTCTCAGCCTAGCGGGAGCTCCTACGAGCAGTACTTC. J is TRBJ2-5 and V is TRBV5-1; 10 bases line up with TRBD2. The J call may be incorrect, as the DNA end agrees better with TRBJ2-7. The CDR3 extends over 16 amino acids. Germline loops: CDR1 SGHRS, CDR2 YFSETQ.